Each of the 11 T cell receptor beta chains below was sequenced from the same sample in a study of brain T cells in children with intractable seizures (dated by TCRdb to 2020 to 2022). Libraries were made using the immunoSEQ multiplex PCR assay. Entries here come from immuneACCESS through TCRdb and include only in-frame sequences with V and J called. Some clones fail to appear in such tables; in the studies checked, an unresolved V gene covers under half of the shortfall, and the cause of the remainder is unknown. The sample table lists 75,000 to 80,000 clones, roughly 91% of them with a count of one. The ten top clones hold approximately 1.5% of the sample. The sample's time point label, in plain terms: resected brain tissue, or blood drawn just prior to surgery. This material consisted of peripheral blood, taken at surgery. These receptor sequences come from a boy younger than two with tuberous sclerosis and intractable seizures.

The chain links TRBV3-1 (or the pseudogene TRBV3-2) to TRBJ2-7; perhaps TRBD2 as D (6 bases). CDR1 is LGHDT, CDR2 YNNKEL, per germline (reference sequence). The CDR3 loop spans 18 amino acids. V lost 1 base and J lost 1, with 20 bases in between. As DNA, the CDR3 is TGTGCCAGCAGCCAAGCTCCCGCGGGACCCAGTACATCCTACGAGCAGTACTTC. Protein sequence: CASSQAPAGPSTSYEQYF.

The chain recombines TRBV27 with TRBJ2-1; 9 bases are shared with TRBD1. J gave up 2 bases and V 6 bases, and 2 bases lay outside the gene matches. CDR1 is MNHEY and CDR2 is SMNVEV in the germline V gene (reference sequence). The CDR3 extends over 14 amino acids. CDR3 in amino acids: CASSTGGAYNEQFF. DNA of the CDR3: TGTGCCAGCAGCACAGGGGGCGCCTACAATGAGCAGTTCTTC.

The chain uses TRBV18 and TRBJ1-1; the match to TRBD1 covers 11 bases. Germline V gene lookup returns CDR1 KGHSH and CDR2 LQKENI. The junction had 4 bases not matched to a gene; V was cut back by 1 base and J by 6 bases. The CDR3 sequence is 15 residues long. This CDR3 reads CASSPLEDRGPEAFF. CDR3 DNA: TGTGCCAGCTCACCACTTGAGGACAGGGGGCCTGAAGCTTTCTTT.

The chain combines TRBV7-9 with TRBJ1-4; D is uncertain. In germline, CDR1 is SEHNR, CDR2 FQNEAQ (reference sequence). The CDR3 runs to 14 residues. V was cut by 1 base and J by 5 bases, with 8 bases left in between. The CDR3 spells CASSLVGVNEKLFF. The CDR3 DNA reads as TGTGCCAGCAGCTTAGTGGGAGTGAATGAAAAACTGTTTTTT.

This clone was recorded once. The chain is built from TRBV6-6 and TRBJ2-5; no definite D call. Germline values: CDR1 MNHNY, CDR2 SVGAGI (reference sequence). Trimming took off 3 bases at V and 5 bases at J, with 13 bases between the two ends. The CDR3 loop spans 14 amino acids. The CDR3, as DNA: TGTGCCAGCAGTTATTCAAAAACCCGGGAGACCCAGTACTTC. This encodes CASSYSKTRETQYF.

V usage is TRBV11-3 and J usage is TRBJ1-4, with D possibly matching TRBD1 (5 bases). The CDR3 totals 14 residues. Trimming shortened V by 8 bases and J by 3 bases, and 13 bases separated the two germline ends. Germline V gene data show CDR1 as SGHNT and CDR2 as YENEEA. The CDR3 region is CASGRGFANEKLFF. In DNA form, the CDR3 reads TGTGCCAGCGGGAGGGGTTTCGCTAATGAAAAACTGTTTTTT. The complete variable domain, with remaining parts taken from reference TRBV11-3 and TRBJ1-4, reads EAGVVQSPRYKIIEKKQPVAFWCNPISGHNTLYWYLQNLGQGPELLIRYENEEAVDDSQLPKDRFSAERLKGVDSTLKIQPAELGDSAVYLCASGRGFANEKLFFGSGTQLSVL.

The chain is built from TRBV27 and TRBJ2-7, with a tentative D call TRBD2 (6 bases). The CDR3 covers 14 residues. Trimming stripped 2 bases from V and 3 bases from J, with 11 bases between. The germline CDR1 and CDR2 sequences are MNHEY and SMNVEV (reference sequence). This chain's CDR3 is CASSLRRENYEQYF. The CDR3 DNA is TGTGCCAGCAGTTTAAGGCGGGAAAACTACGAGCAGTACTTC.

J is TRBJ2-1 and V is TRBV7-9, with D possibly being TRBD2 (5 bases). In germline, CDR1 is SEHNR, CDR2 FQNEAQ (reference sequence). The CDR3 totals 15 residues. Trimming removed 5 bases from V and 9 bases from J, with 20 bases in between. The CDR3 reads CASSEPGTLRPEQFF. In DNA form, the CDR3 reads TGTGCCAGCAGCGAACCGGGAACCCTCCGCCCTGAGCAGTTCTTC.

The genes are TRBV28 and TRBJ1-2; D gene unclear. From germline, CDR1 is MDHEN and CDR2 SYDVKM. V shed 2 bases and J shed 1 base, with 11 bases lying between them. This CDR3 region has 15 residues. Written as DNA, the CDR3 is TGTGCCAGCAGTTTAATTTCACCCCTTAACTATGGCTACACCTTC. This encodes CASSLISPLNYGYTF.

The CDR3 loop is CASSLTGLGELFF. The CDR3 coding sequence is TGTGCCAGCAGTTTAACGGGACTCGGGGAGCTGTTTTTT. V and J are TRBV7-9 and TRBJ2-2, with TRBD2 as a possible D gene (6 bases). The CDR3 runs to 13 residues. Trimming cost V 6 bases and J 7 bases, with 12 bases left between them. The V gene's germline CDR1 is SEHNR and CDR2 FQNEAQ (reference sequence). Full variable domain (rest looked up from reference TRBV7-9 and TRBJ2-2): DTGVSQNPRHKITKRGQNVTFRCDPISEHNRLYWYRQTLGQGPEFLTYFQNEAQLEKSRLLSDRFSAERPKGSFSTLEIQRTEQGDSAMYLCASSLTGLGELFFGEGSRLTVL.

The rearrangement links TRBV19 to TRBJ2-7, with D perhaps TRBD1 (5 bases). The CDR3 is 17 amino acids. V was cut by 5 bases and J by 2 bases, with 22 bases left in between. Germline loops: CDR1 LNHDA, CDR2 SQIVND (reference sequence). CDR3 in DNA: TGTGCCAGTAGTGTGGTTCACTGGGCAGGGAAACCCTACGAGCAGTACTTC. Amino acid sequence: CASSVVHWAGKPYEQYF.